The present T cell receptor beta chain was sequenced within a study of control samples from healthy donors and cancer patients. Here immunoSEQ multiplex PCR was the method, and the copy in TCRdb shows in-frame clones only, minus some. The table includes 65,000 to 80,000 clones, 80% to 90% detected once. Per germline, CDR1 KGHDR and CDR2 SFDVKD. The CDR3 consists of 16 residues. The germline V and J ends were trimmed by 4 bases and 1 base, with 14 bases remaining between them. The clonotype comes from a woman aged 55-69 years with head and neck cancer. The chain recombines TRBV24-1 with TRBJ2-3; weak D call: TRBD2 (6 bases). Sequenced material: PBMCs. This CDR3 is CATSDLGASGTDTQYF. The CDR3 DNA sequence: TGTGCCACCAGTGACCTAGGGGCTAGCGGCACAGATACGCAGTATTTT.